The source of this T cell receptor (beta chain) is a study of cytomegalovirus exposure and HLA in healthy donors. V lost 5 bases to trimming and J lost 0 bases, with 12 bases between them. CDR1 and CDR2 (germline): MDHEN, SYDVKM. This CDR3 has 15 amino acids. TCRdb keeps only in-frame clones here, not all; method: immunoSEQ multiplex PCR. The sample has about 330,000 clones; around 86% are singletons. This chain uses TRBV28 with TRBJ2-3; TRBD1 is a possible D gene (6 bases). The receptor comes from a woman under 30 in good health and CMV-seronegative. Sequenced sample: PBMCs. The CDR3 loop reads CASSLGGTSTDTQYF. CDR3 bases: TGTGCCAGCAGTCTAGGGGGAACTAGCACAGATACGCAGTATTTT.